A single T cell receptor beta chain is shown here with its context. TCRdb independently ran MiXCR on the 5' RACE reads; one entry per CDR3 protein. The table lists 35,000 to 55,000 distinct CDR3 sequences, 5.5% to 7.5% of them singletons. The record originates from a study of T cells after yellow fever vaccination. About the study: Staining for CD3, CD45RA, CCR7 and CD95 enabled sorting of EM, EMRA, CM and Tscm memory subsets. Study-wide findings and caveats: Post-booster repertoires contained most primary-vaccination clones again (96% CD4, 88% CD8). For sorted memory subsets on day 0, almost all vaccine-responding clonotypes were undetectable.

Germline V gives CDR1 SGHTA, CDR2 FQGNSA. The CDR3 loop spans 14 amino acids. V gave up 5 bases and J gave up 6 bases, with 17 bases separating them. Material: PBMCs, either bulk or a sorted T-cell subset (CD4+, CD8+, memory, or dextramer-sorted; not recorded which), obtained 45 days after the yellow fever booster vaccination. This clonotype was obtained from a young man who received the YFV17D yellow fever vaccine. The genes are TRBV7-2 and TRBJ2-7; D is unresolved. Here the CDR3 reads CASSPLPTAGEQYF. The CDR3 DNA reads TGTGCCAGCAGCCCGCTTCCTACGGCTGGCGAGCAGTACTTC.